These T cell receptor beta chains were read from a single sample in a study of T cells in Graves' hyperthyroidism and ophthalmopathy. TCRdb reprocessed the multiplex PCR reads via MiXCR and lists one record per CDR3 protein. The sample lists 450,000 to 600,000 distinct CDR3 sequences, approximately 14% seen once, with approximately 13% in the top ten. Sequenced: blood. These receptors were taken from a woman between 35 and 50 years old with Graves' hyperthyroidism. CDR3s include the opening cysteine and the closing phenylalanine or tryptophan. The order of the fields is J gene, V gene, clone size, D gene, CDR3 protein, CDR3 DNA. D genes are given only for firm matches. Clone size is not always given. Where it is, it says once, few, many or a class for expanded clones.

J: TRBJ1-1
V: TRBV6-2/TRBV6-3
size: many
D: -
CDR3: CASSYGGFKDTEAFF
DNA: TGTGCCAGCAGTTACGGGGGTTTTAAGGACACTGAAGCTTTCTTT

J: TRBJ2-1
V: TRBV11-2
size: many
D: -
CDR3: CASSLEDSISYNEQFF
DNA: TGTGCCAGCAGCTTAGAGGACAGCATCTCCTACAATGAGCAGTTCTTC

J: TRBJ1-4
V: TRBV4-1
size: few
D: -
CDR3: CASSRGTAVNEKLFF
DNA: TGCGCCAGCAGCCGCGGGACGGCGGTAAATGAAAAACTGTTTTTT

J: TRBJ1-1
V: TRBV6-1
size: few
D: -
CDR3: CASSSASGGLTEAFF
DNA: TGTGCCAGCAGTTCCGCCTCGGGAGGACTCACTGAAGCTTTCTTT

J: TRBJ2-2
V: TRBV28
size: few
D: TRBD1
CDR3: CASSWTGQGPGELFF
DNA: TGTGCCAGCAGTTGGACGGGACAGGGACCCGGGGAGCTGTTTTTT

J: TRBJ1-1
V: TRBV3-1
size: many
D: TRBD1
CDR3: CASSGRTGGTEAFF
DNA: TGTGCCAGCAGCGGGAGGACAGGGGGCACTGAAGCTTTCTTT

J: TRBJ1-5
V: TRBV28
size: few
D: -
CDR3: CASSLRISNQPQHF
DNA: TGTGCCAGCAGTTTACGGATATCCAATCAGCCCCAGCATTTT

J: TRBJ2-7
V: TRBV7-9
size: many
D: -
CDR3: CASRPRHNNEQYF
DNA: TGTGCCAGCAGACCTAGACACAACAACGAGCAGTACTTC

J: TRBJ2-3
V: TRBV4-1
size: -
D: TRBD2
CDR3: CASSRRLAGGQAKGTDTQYF
DNA: TGCGCCAGCAGCCGCCGACTAGCGGGAGGGCAAGCCAAAGGCACAGATACGCAGTATTTT

J: TRBJ2-4
V: TRBV3-1
size: many
D: -
CDR3: CASSPPPGTSSKNIQYF
DNA: TGTGCCAGCAGCCCGCCCCCGGGGACGAGTTCTAAAAACATTCAGTACTTC

J: TRBJ2-5
V: TRBV20-1
size: many
D: -
CDR3: CSAPMAGRQETQYF
DNA: TGCAGTGCCCCCATGGCGGGCAGGCAAGAGACCCAGTACTTC

J: TRBJ1-5
V: TRBV9
size: -
D: -
CDR3: CASSEGGNVGQPQHF
DNA: TGTGCCAGCAGTGAGGGCGGGAATGTTGGTCAGCCCCAGCATTTT

J: TRBJ2-3
V: TRBV5-1
size: -
D: -
CDR3: CASSLEAGYTDTQYF
DNA: TGCGCCAGCAGCTTGGAGGCGGGATATACAGATACGCAGTATTTT

J: TRBJ1-2
V: TRBV10-3
size: many
D: -
CDR3: CAIGPRGTYGYTF
DNA: TGTGCCATCGGACCTAGAGGGACCTATGGCTACACCTTC

J: TRBJ1-1
V: TRBV20-1
size: many
D: -
CDR3: CSARDSGHMNTEAFF
DNA: TGCAGTGCTAGAGATAGCGGACATATGAACACTGAAGCTTTCTTT

J: TRBJ2-7
V: TRBV3-1
size: -
D: -
CDR3: CASSQAAQGTYEQYF
DNA: TGTGCCAGCAGCCAAGCTGCACAGGGTACCTACGAGCAGTACTTC

J: TRBJ2-7
V: TRBV2
size: many
D: -
CDR3: CASSGPLDREQYF
DNA: TGTGCCAGCAGTGGCCCACTCGATCGGGAGCAGTACTTC

J: TRBJ2-1
V: TRBV5-6
size: -
D: -
CDR3: CASSSQGSENNEQFF
DNA: TGTGCCAGCAGCTCACAGGGCTCAGAGAACAATGAGCAGTTCTTC

J: TRBJ1-5
V: TRBV20-1
size: many
D: -
CDR3: CSARDGGVNQPQHF
DNA: TGCAGTGCTAGAGATGGTGGGGTAAATCAGCCCCAGCATTTT

J: TRBJ2-5
V: TRBV7-2
size: many
D: TRBD1
CDR3: CASSTWQGAETQYF
DNA: TGTGCCAGCAGCACCTGGCAGGGGGCGGAGACCCAGTACTTC

J: TRBJ2-7
V: TRBV20-1
size: few
D: TRBD2
CDR3: CSASKLPGLAGAAYEQYF
DNA: TGCAGTGCTAGCAAACTCCCGGGACTAGCGGGAGCGGCCTACGAGCAGTACTTC

J: TRBJ2-2
V: TRBV19
size: once
D: -
CDR3: CASSISAGLVTGELFF
DNA: TGTGCCAGTAGTATTTCGGCAGGTTTGGTCACCGGGGAGCTGTTTTTT